These T cell receptor beta chains were read from a single sample in a study of STAT5B mutations in CD4+ large granular lymphocyte leukemia. Libraries were prepared by immunoSEQ multiplex PCR; TCRdb keeps only in-frame clonotypes and omits some of them. The sample carries about 40,000 clones, roughly 79% recorded once. The material sequenced was CD4+ T cells from blood buffy coats. The source of these receptors is a human donor in good health. CDR3s include the opening cysteine and the closing phenylalanine or tryptophan. D genes are given only for firm matches. Size values are once, few and many counts, or a class for expanded clones, and some rows have none.

d_call clone_size v_call cdr3_aa
NA NA TRBV19 CASSVWDSKNYGYTF
NA NA TRBV6-6 CASSYGGALFNTEAFF
NA NA TRBV6-1 CASREQGFSNQPQHF
NA NA TRBV5-1 CASSPGTQETQYF
TRBD1 NA TRBV5-5 CASSLAGQGEWDEQYF
NA NA TRBV2 CASIRDVTSGNTIYF
NA NA TRBV2 CASSDPSGANVLTF
NA NA TRBV7-9 CASVGIPSGANVLTF
NA NA TRBV6-6 CARQGNEQFF
TRBD2 few TRBV6-5 CATGRVNTYEQYF
NA NA TRBV6-1 CASSERGKAGELFF
TRBD1 NA TRBV5-4 CASSLQGQGINEKLFF
NA NA TRBV18 CASSPRTVESSYEQYF
TRBD1 NA TRBV14 CASSQDRKIGRDSLVCNQPQHF
NA NA TRBV2 CASNEGWRQLSGANVLTF
NA NA TRBV7-9 CASSLGQSTDTQYF
NA NA TRBV7-2 CASSLARTEGSYGYTF
NA NA TRBV5-4 CASRSGDVETQYF
TRBD1 NA TRBV11-2 CASSKWSGTGGLEQYF
NA NA TRBV4-3 CASSLLAQGLYNEQFF
TRBD1 once TRBV9 CASSPPAGTGFSGANVLTF
NA few TRBV7-8 CASSLAWQSEAFF
NA NA TRBV7-2 CASSPPGLPNNEQFF
NA NA TRBV7-2 CASSPFRGGQRNEQYF
TRBD2 NA TRBV7-8 CASSSGTSAGEQFF